These T cell receptor beta chains were read from a single sample in a study of blood T cell repertoires in COVID-19. Some clones are missing from TCRdb's copy, which holds only in-frame ones; the method was immunoSEQ multiplex PCR. The sample includes hundreds of thousands of clones, approximately 90% of them seen just once. Sequencing used PBMCs or T cells enriched from blood (not recorded which). The receptor set was obtained from a woman aged 18-30 years who had recovered from COVID-19. Each CDR3 is given with its conserved first and last residue. The order of the fields is clone size, D gene, J gene, V gene, CDR3 DNA, CDR3 protein. D genes are given only for firm matches. A row's size may be missing; if present it is once, few, many or a size class.

>.|.|TRBJ1-2|TRBV6-5
TGTGCCAGCAGCCTTAACAGGGATGTGAACTATGGCTACACCTTC
CASSLNRDVNYGYTF
>.|.|TRBJ1-1|TRBV28
TGTGCCAGCCGCCCCGGCAGGTACACTGAAGCTTTCTTT
CASRPGRYTEAFF
>once|TRBD2|TRBJ2-3|TRBV28
TGTGCCAGCAGCCCGGGACTAGCGAAAGATACGCAGTATTTT
CASSPGLAKDTQYF
>.|TRBD1|TRBJ1-2|TRBV7-2
TGTGCCAGCAGCGTTCCGACAGGGAACTATGGCTACACCTTC
CASSVPTGNYGYTF
>.|TRBD1|TRBJ1-2|TRBV6-2/TRBV6-3
TGTGCCAGCAGCCTATCGGGGCGGGACAGGGCTAACTATGGCTACACCTTC
CASSLSGRDRANYGYTF
>.|.|TRBJ2-3|TRBV15
TGTGCCACCAGCAGAGATCTCAGGGGCTGGGAAGATACGCAGTATTTT
CATSRDLRGWEDTQYF
>.|TRBD1|TRBJ1-6|TRBV4-3
TGCGCCAGCAGCCGAAAAATGAGCCAACAGGGGAGTAATTCACCCCTCCACTTT
CASSRKMSQQGSNSPLHF
>.|TRBD1|TRBJ2-3|TRBV7-9
TGTGCCAGCAGCTCTGCGGTCCCGGGACAGGGTCCCACGCAGTATTTT
CASSSAVPGQGPTQYF
>.|TRBD2|TRBJ2-7|TRBV5-1
TGCGCCAGCACCTTAAGCGGGGTAACCTACGAGCAGTACTTC
CASTLSGVTYEQYF
>.|TRBD1|TRBJ1-1|TRBV5-1
TGCGCCAGCAGCTTGGGGACAGGGGAGATGGCTTTCTTT
CASSLGTGEMAFF
>.|.|TRBJ1-2|TRBV12-1
TGTGCCAGCAGCTTTGTACAGGGAGATAAGGGGGACTATGGCTACACCTTC
CASSFVQGDKGDYGYTF
>.|TRBD2|TRBJ2-2|TRBV19
TGTGCCAGTAGTGCACCTAGCGGATGGGGGACCGGGGAGCTGTTTTTT
CASSAPSGWGTGELFF
>.|TRBD1|TRBJ1-1|TRBV29-1
TGCAGCGCTGGGGGCGGAGGACAGGGCATGAACACTGAAGCTTTCTTT
CSAGGGGQGMNTEAFF
>.|.|TRBJ2-2|TRBV9
TGTGCCAGCAGCGTATCAGGGATGGGTACCGGGGAGCTGTTTTTT
CASSVSGMGTGELFF
>once|.|TRBJ1-4|TRBV29-1
TGCAGCGGCGGAGGCTCTGATGAAAAACTGTTTTTT
CSGGGSDEKLFF
>.|.|TRBJ1-1|TRBV27
TGTGCCAGCAGACCTCCCACAGGACAGAACACTGAAGCTTTCTTT
CASRPPTGQNTEAFF
>.|.|TRBJ2-5|TRBV15
TGTGCCACCAAGTCAGGGGTCCAAGAGACCCAGTACTTC
CATKSGVQETQYF
>.|.|TRBJ1-1|TRBV5-1
TGCGCCAGCAGCTGGGCCCCAGGGCAAACTGAAGCTTTCTTT
CASSWAPGQTEAFF
>few|TRBD2|TRBJ2-1|TRBV9
TGTGCCAGCAGCCCGAGCGGGGTAAAGGGTGAGCAGTTCTTC
CASSPSGVKGEQFF
>.|.|TRBJ2-7|TRBV19
TGTGCCAGTAGTATGAGACACAGGATCCCTTCCTACGAGCAGTACTTC
CASSMRHRIPSYEQYF
>.|.|TRBJ2-7|TRBV6-6
TGTGCCAGCAGACCCAGGGTCAGCTCCTACGAGCAGTACTTC
CASRPRVSSYEQYF
>few|.|TRBJ2-2|TRBV28
TGTGCCAGCAGTTTATCGGGCTTCAGGGGGGACACCGGGGAGCTGTTTTTT
CASSLSGFRGDTGELFF
>.|.|TRBJ1-1|TRBV7-3
TGTGCCAGCAGCTTAATGGCGGCTCAGGGGACTGAAGCTTTCTTT
CASSLMAAQGTEAFF
>.|.|TRBJ2-7|TRBV24-1
TGTGCCACCAGTGATCCCAATTCAGAGGTCCACGAGCAGTACTTC
CATSDPNSEVHEQYF
>.|.|TRBJ1-3|TRBV11-3
TGTGCCAGCAGCTTAGATAACACACCCCGGAGCTCTGGAAACACCATATATTTT
CASSLDNTPRSSGNTIYF
>.|.|TRBJ2-4|TRBV7-9
TGTGCCAGCAGCCTCCTAGGCGAAAACATTCAGTACTTC
CASSLLGENIQYF
>.|TRBD2|TRBJ2-7|TRBV6-5
TGTGCCAGCAGTTACTGGACTAGCGTTGCCTACGAGCAGTACTTC
CASSYWTSVAYEQYF
>.|.|TRBJ1-3|TRBV7-8
TGTGCCAGCAGCTTTCGGCAGGGGTCAACCTCTGGAAACACCATATATTTT
CASSFRQGSTSGNTIYF
>.|TRBD1|TRBJ1-4|TRBV7-2
TGTGCCAGCAGCCTACAGGGGGGAACTAATGAAAAACTGTTTTTT
CASSLQGGTNEKLFF
>.|TRBD2|TRBJ2-1|TRBV5-1
TGCGCCAGCAGCTTGGTCCCTAGCGGGAGGGGTTCCTACAATGAGCAGTTCTTC
CASSLVPSGRGSYNEQFF
>.|TRBD1|TRBJ2-5|TRBV5-1
TGCGCCAGCAGCTTAGGGCAGGGGGTCCAAGAGACCCAGTACTTC
CASSLGQGVQETQYF
>few|.|TRBJ1-1|TRBV25-1
TGTGCCAGCAGCTTACAGGAGATCACTGAAGCTTTCTTT
CASSLQEITEAFF
>few|TRBD1|TRBJ2-1|TRBV7-6
TGTGCCAGCAGCCAATCCCGGGACAGGGCCTACAATGAGCAGTTCTTC
CASSQSRDRAYNEQFF
>.|.|TRBJ2-2|TRBV20-1
TGCAGTGCTAGTCGGGACACATCCACCGGGGAGCTGTTTTTT
CSASRDTSTGELFF
>.|TRBD2|TRBJ2-7|TRBV7-3
TGTGCCAGCAGCTTTGGCGGGAGAAATAGCGAGCAGTACTTC
CASSFGGRNSEQYF
>few|.|TRBJ1-1|TRBV30
TGTGCCTGGAGTCGGGGGAGCACTGAAGCTTTCTTT
CAWSRGSTEAFF
>.|TRBD1|TRBJ2-3|TRBV3-1/TRBV3-2
TGTGCCAGCAGTTTGGGACAGGCCCTCGGGACAGATACGCAGTATTTT
CASSLGQALGTDTQYF
>.|.|TRBJ1-1|TRBV7-2
TGTGCCAGCAGCTTTACCCAGGGTCGGACTGAAGCTTTCTTT
CASSFTQGRTEAFF
>.|TRBD2|TRBJ2-1|TRBV5-1
TGCGCCAGCAGCTTGGCTAGCGGGGGGGCCAGTGTAGCTAATGAGCAGTTCTTC
CASSLASGGASVANEQFF
>.|TRBD2|TRBJ2-7|TRBV6-2/TRBV6-3
TGTGCCAGCAGCCTCGAAATAGCGGGGAGCTCCTACGAGCAGTACTTC
CASSLEIAGSSYEQYF